This TCR beta chain was observed in a study of prognosis after radiotherapy for stage I lung cancer. About the research overall: With some 13 men and over five women, the cohort's median age was roughly 75 years, range roughly 53–95. Whole-study results and caveats: Following stereotactic body radiation therapy, patients who went on to develop distant metastases had lower Shannon entropy. The median unique TCR clone count dropped from approximately 10,000 to 7,000 after stereotactic body radiation therapy.

This CDR3 has 17 amino acids. Germline assignment: CDR1 SGHRS and CDR2 YFSETQ. V lost 0 bases and J 7 bases, leaving 23 bases between the germline ends. With two-round multiplex PCR, TCR beta CDR3 sequences were amplified from genomic DNA. Primers specific to each TRBV and TRBJ gene were used in first-round PCR. TCRdb re-analysed the multiplex PCR reads in MiXCR, keeping a single row per CDR3 protein. Of some 23,000 distinct CDR3 sequences detected, around 40% appear once; the ten largest clones hold roughly 21%. Comments on this clonotype: The antigen is not known.

Sequences were derived from PBMCs, sampled before or after stereotactic body radiation therapy (not recorded which). This receptor was taken from a donor over 45 with non-small cell lung cancer. V gene TRBV5-1 combines with J gene TRBJ2-7; D is undetermined. The CDR3: CASSLVPLVSLHVEQYF. In DNA form, the CDR3 reads TGCGCCAGCAGCTTGGTCCCCCTGGTGTCCCTACATGTGGAGCAGTACTTC.